This T cell receptor beta chain was documented in a study of T-cell memory formation after mild COVID-19 (dated by TCRdb to about 2021). With regard to the full study: TCR sequence clusters from the two donors were largely donor specific. T-cell clones expanding and contracting after mild COVID-19 in two donors were tracked by longitudinal TCRalpha and TCRbeta repertoire sequencing. The cohort was made up of two young adult volunteers, one female and one male, who were previously healthy. Study-wide findings and limitations: Balanced CD4/CD8 phenotypes were observed for clones contracting from day 15 to 85, whereas a bias towards CD4+ was observed for a second wave of clones expanding from day 15 to 37. Contracting CD4+ clones were located mainly in the CM and EM memory subsets, whereas CD8+ clones were found to be enriched in EMRA. Only two mild cases were covered in the study, and larger cohorts including severe cases with pre-infection samples were considered necessary. Whether the second-wave clones peaking on day 37 were SARS-CoV-2 specific was not confirmed. Some responding clones were found in pre-infection memory, which suggests that pre-existing cross-reactive memory T cells took part in the SARS-CoV-2 response.

The trim is 4 bases for V and 2 bases for J, with a gap of 9 bases between the germline ends. Taken from the germline V gene, the CDR1 and CDR2 loops are SGHVS and FNYEAQ. CDR3 length: 13 amino acids, cysteine to phenylalanine. The read is trimmed to its CDR3 DNA, 39 bases read in frame from base 1. A note on this clonotype: Its specific antigen is unknown. Per-base qualities were not stored, and no clone one base away is much larger.

Sequencing used an Illumina NovaSeq 6000. TCRalpha and TCRbeta cDNA libraries were constructed by 5'RACE with constant-segment primers, with sample barcodes and unique molecular identifiers being introduced. Trizol reagent was used to extract RNA from every sample. Libraries were amplified in two PCR steps, with a second sample barcode and Illumina TruSeq adapters added in the second step. Sequencing of the libraries was done on an Illumina NovaSeq, producing 2 x 150 bp paired-end reads. On the authors' methods: The reads were demultiplexed and collapsed into UMI-guided consensus sequences using migec v1.2.7. Using mixcr v2.1.11, the UMI consensuses were aligned to TRA and TRB V and J templates and assembled into clonotypes. A clonotype was counted as expanded or contracted only if both edgeR and NoisET called the change significant, with noise models trained on biological replicates. For edgeR calls, the thresholds were a false discovery rate-adjusted p below 0.01 and a log2 fold-change of 1. As an exploratory analysis of dynamics, PCA with hierarchical clustering was applied to max-normalized trajectories of the 1000 most abundant clonotypes. Separately sequenced CD4+ and CD8+ repertoires were used to assign the CD4 or CD8 phenotype of responding clones. TCRdb handled the public reads itself, with Q25 trimming in fastp and clone calling in MiXCR, and kept productive beta chains. Each CDR3 protein gets just one entry, which takes the most common genes and DNA from the rows behind it. The V and J calls reflect TCRdb's pipeline rather than the authors' work. The sample has 350,000 to 500,000 distinct CDR3 sequences on record, roughly a quarter of them singletons. The ten largest clones capture over 10% of the sample.

Ficoll-Paque density gradient centrifugation was the method used to isolate PBMCs. Sequenced: PBMCs or a T cell subset sorted from them (not recorded which). This sequence originates from an adult woman who had mild COVID-19 (a few samples of this study predate the infection). The sample titles of this study are shuffled in the database, so cell type and time point are left out; the donor was told from shared clones. The rearrangement joined TRBV7-6 to TRBJ2-7; the D gene is possibly TRBD1, with 5 bases matching. At the DNA level, the sequence is TGTGCCAGCAGCTCGTCGACAGCCTACGAGCAGTACTTC. Translated, this is CASSSSTAYEQYF.